This T cell receptor (beta chain) is drawn from a study of cytomegalovirus exposure and HLA in healthy donors. Germline CDR1 reads LNHDA; CDR2 reads SQIVND (reference sequence). CDR3 length: 15 residues. Trimming left V 0 bases short and J 0 bases short, with 9 bases between. It was the roughly 130-subject validation cohort, separate from the roughly 700-subject first cohort, to which the donors belonged. The table came from immunoSEQ multiplex PCR; TCRdb's copy has only in-frame clones and leaves some out. The table lists 150,000 or so clones, approximately 92% of them singletons. The chain recombines TRBV19 with TRBJ2-7; D is unresolved. The sequencing input was PBMCs. This clonotype was obtained from a woman younger than 35 in good health and CMV-seronegative. Here the CDR3 DNA reads TGTGCCAGTAGTATAGATAGCCAGAGCTCCTACGAGCAGTACTTC. Protein sequence: CASSIDSQSSYEQYF.